This TCR beta chain was captured in a study of cytomegalovirus exposure and HLA in healthy donors. CDR1 and CDR2 (germline): SGHDN, FVKESK. The V and J ends lost 0 bases and 0 bases respectively, with 8 bases between them. This CDR3 contains 15 residues. Study-level findings and limits: In a later analysis, a missense DCLRE1C variant was linked to TCR beta V- and J-gene trimming. Later, TCR association rates were found to vary by HLA locus, highest for DRB1 and lowest for HLA-C.

Use of 60 Vbeta and 13 Jbeta primers characterized the PCR. In the authors' methods: Roughly 11 million shared chains were among around 80 million unique TCR beta chains counted in a later analysis. Generated by immunoSEQ multiplex PCR, the TCRdb table keeps only in-frame clones and is missing some. The V and J calls and clone size come from that table; D and trimming were worked out from the DNA. The sample comprises around 160,000 clones, around 73% of which are singletons, and around 1.4% rests with the top ten. Note on this clone: What it binds is unknown.

This receptor was obtained from a male donor in good health and CMV-seronegative. The chain links TRBV14 to TRBJ1-1, with D maybe TRBD1 (5 bases). Source material: PBMCs. CDR3 sequence (DNA): TGTGCCAGCAGCCAAGAGGGACTCCTGAACACTGAAGCTTTCTTT. Protein sequence: CASSQEGLLNTEAFF.